The 28 T cell receptor beta chains presented below share a single source sample, sequenced in a study of T cell clonotyping in hematopoietic cell transplantation. The data were produced by immunoSEQ multiplex PCR, yet TCRdb's version contains in-frame clones alone and is incomplete. The data show approximately 1,000 clones, approximately 70% seen once. The sequencing here drew on peripheral blood mononuclear cells, taken 100 days after allogeneic stem cell transplant. Receptor source: a female patient in her 30s who had an allogeneic stem cell transplant, so T cells may come from the graft donor. Some clones in this sample may be carry-over from other donors' samples.

V is TRBV5-4 and J is TRBJ2-5, with 8 bases aligning to TRBD1. From germline, CDR1 is SGHNT and CDR2 YYREEE (reference sequence). The CDR3 consists of 15 residues. The V and J ends lost 4 bases and 3 bases, in that order; junction bases with no gene match: 8. CDR3 in amino acids: CASSPGQGGEETQYF. CDR3 DNA: TGTGCCAGCAGCCCTGGACAGGGCGGAGAAGAGACCCAGTACTTC.

This sequence joins TRBV27 and TRBJ1-2; TRBD1 agrees at 8 bases. The CDR3 is 13 residues long. The V and J ends lost 6 bases and 6 bases, in that order; junction bases with no gene match: 6. Germline V gene lookup returns CDR1 MNHEY and CDR2 SMNVEV (reference sequence). The CDR3 nucleotides are TGTGCCAGCAGCCTGACAGGGGTGGATGGCTACACCTTC. It is translated as CASSLTGVDGYTF.

The V call is TRBV5-1, the J call TRBJ1-1, with a tentative D call TRBD1 (5 bases). This CDR3 is built from 14 residues. The germline gives CDR1 SGHRS, CDR2 YFSETQ. V was shortened by 4 bases and J by 7 bases, with 17 bases between the two germline ends. In DNA form, the CDR3 reads TGCGCCAGCAGCATTGAGACAGCCTACCTTGAAGCTTTCTTT. As protein: CASSIETAYLEAFF.

CDR3 loop: CATSPSTGIRLEQYF. The CDR3 bases are TGTGCCACCTCACCCTCGACAGGGATCCGGCTGGAGCAGTACTTC. The rearrangement joins TRBV10-3 to TRBJ2-7; 7 positions agree with TRBD1. V lost 10 bases to trimming and J lost 7 bases; unmatched junction nucleotides: 19. This CDR3 is 15 amino acids long. Germline values: CDR1 ENHRY, CDR2 SYGVKD.

The chain uses TRBV4-1 and TRBJ2-1, with D perhaps matching TRBD1 or TRBD2 (6 bases each). The germline gives CDR1 MGHRA, CDR2 YSYEKL. Deletions cut 1 base from V and 4 bases from J, with 14 bases between. The length of the CDR3 is 16 residues. CDR3 loop: CASSQVAGGIYNEQFF. The CDR3 DNA follows: TGCGCCAGCAGCCAAGTAGCCGGGGGCATATACAATGAGCAGTTCTTC.

This chain uses TRBV5-6 with TRBJ1-6, with TRBD1 as a possible D gene (5 bases). The CDR3 has 15 residues. CDR1 is SGHDT and CDR2 is YYEEEE in the germline V gene. The ends were cut back, 2 bases at V and 7 bases at J, with 13 bases in the middle. CDR3 region: CASSFWGGMNSPLHF. The CDR3 DNA reads TGTGCCAGCAGCTTTTGGGGCGGGATGAATTCACCCCTCCACTTT.

The chain couples TRBV2 to TRBJ2-7; D gene ambiguous. There are 11 residues in the CDR3. Deletions cut 4 bases from V and 6 bases from J, with 7 bases between. Germline values: CDR1 SNHLY, CDR2 FYNNEI. In DNA, the CDR3 is TGTGCCAGCAGTGTGGGAATCGAGCAGTACTTC. Translation gives CASSVGIEQYF.

This clone was detected only once. The sample contains more than one DNA sequence encoding this CDR3. The chain is built from TRBV7-9 and TRBJ1-4, with D maybe TRBD1 (5 bases). Trimming took 4 bases from V and 8 from J, leaving 17 bases between them. The CDR3 is 15 amino acids. Looked up from germline, CDR1 is SEHNR and CDR2 is FQNEAQ (reference sequence). The CDR3 region has the DNA TGTGCCAGCAGCTACAGACTAGGGGACCACGAAAAACTGTTTTTT. Protein sequence: CASSYRLGDHEKLFF.

The rearrangement joins TRBV4-1 to TRBJ2-3; no firm D call. This CDR3 region has 15 residues. V was clipped by 4 bases and J by 1 base, with 12 bases between them. In germline, CDR1 is MGHRA, CDR2 YSYEKL. As DNA, the CDR3 is TGCGCCAGCAGCCCCCAGGTTTGGGGCACAGATACGCAGTATTTT. It codes for CASSPQVWGTDTQYF.

V gene TRBV11-2 combines with J gene TRBJ1-1, with 8 bases aligning to TRBD1. The CDR3 is 15 residues long. Per germline, CDR1 SGHAT and CDR2 FQNNGV. V lost 2 bases and J lost 8; bases outside the gene matches: 10. In DNA, the CDR3 is TGTGCCAGCAGCTTAAAATCAGGGGGCACCGTAGAAGCTTTCTTT. This gives the protein CASSLKSGGTVEAFF.

The rearrangement links TRBV5-6 to TRBJ1-2; D may be TRBD1 (5 bases). Germline V gives CDR1 SGHDT, CDR2 YYEEEE. This CDR3 comprises 13 residues. Deletions cut 7 bases from V and 0 bases from J, with 10 bases between. Here the CDR3 reads CASGANANYGYTF. CDR3 in DNA: TGTGCCAGCGGGGCGAACGCTAACTATGGCTACACCTTC.

This clone was detected only a few times. The V call is TRBV7-6, the J call TRBJ2-3, with D unresolved. The CDR3 is 12 residues long. Trimming took off 3 bases at V and 1 base at J, with 2 bases between the two ends. CDR1 SGHVS and CDR2 FNYEAQ come from the germline V gene. As DNA, the CDR3 is TGTGCCAGCAGCTTGGGCACAGATACGCAGTATTTT. As protein: CASSLGTDTQYF.

V gene TRBV5-5 combines with J gene TRBJ1-5; D remains ambiguous. Germline V gene sequence: CDR1 SGHKS, CDR2 YYEKEE (reference sequence). There are 15 residues in the CDR3. Trimming cost V 0 bases and J 6 bases, with 13 bases left between them. The CDR3 reads CASSLVPGSGQPQHF. The CDR3 coding sequence is TGTGCCAGCAGCTTGGTACCGGGATCGGGTCAGCCCCAGCATTTT.

This clone was counted a few times. The chain joins TRBV19 to TRBJ2-1; 8 bases align to TRBD1. V lost 3 bases and J lost 5; bases outside the gene matches: 3. This CDR3 is built from 14 residues. Germline V gene sequence: CDR1 LNHDA, CDR2 SQIVND (reference sequence). Here the CDR3 DNA reads TGTGCCAGTAGTATGGGACAGGTCCACAATGAGCAGTTCTTC. This translates into CASSMGQVHNEQFF.

The V and J genes are TRBV4-3 and TRBJ2-1; 8 bases are shared with TRBD1. This CDR3 is 14 amino acids long. Germline V gene lookup returns CDR1 LGHNA and CDR2 YSLEER. Trimming took 1 base from V and 7 from J; bases not matched to a gene: 3. The CDR3 DNA sequence: TGCGCCAGCAGCCAAGCCAGGGGGCGGAATGAGCAGTTCTTC. This gives the protein CASSQARGRNEQFF.

The chain joins TRBV27 to TRBJ2-7, with TRBD1 identical over 9 bases. With V trimmed by 5 bases and J by 2 bases, 13 bases remained unmatched. The CDR3 runs to 17 residues. Germline values: CDR1 MNHEY, CDR2 SMNVEV (reference sequence). CDR3 sequence reads: CASSTFTGTGSTYEQYF. CDR3 in DNA: TGTGCCAGCAGTACCTTCACCGGGACAGGGTCGACCTACGAGCAGTACTTC.

This clone was seen a few times. The chain couples TRBV6-1 to TRBJ2-7; 9 nucleotides line up with TRBD1. The CDR3 sequence is 14 residues long. Germline V gene data show CDR1 as MNHNS and CDR2 as SASEGT. Germline trimming cut 5 bases from V and 5 bases from J; bases unmatched to any gene: 7. The CDR3 nucleotides are TGTGCCAGCAGTTTGTCCGGGACAGGGAACGAGCAGTACTTC. Encoded protein: CASSLSGTGNEQYF.

The genes are TRBV5-6 and TRBJ2-2; the D gene is possibly TRBD1 (7 bases). The germline gives CDR1 SGHDT, CDR2 YYEEEE. Trimming removed 4 bases at V and 4 bases at J, with 17 bases between. The CDR3 is 16 residues long. The CDR3 loop is CASSPPGRGATGELFF. CDR3 bases: TGTGCCAGCAGCCCCCCTGGCAGGGGGGCCACCGGGGAGCTGTTTTTT.

This clone was recorded only once. The chain uses TRBV9 and TRBJ1-4, with D unclear. V lost 0 bases and J lost 6, with 12 bases in between. The germline V gene has CDR1 SGDLS and CDR2 YYNGEE. The CDR3 runs 15 residues. For the CDR3, the DNA is TGTGCCAGCAGCGTAGACGGCACTCCTTATGAAAAACTGTTTTTT. Its translation is CASSVDGTPYEKLFF. Full variable domain (remainder filled in from reference TRBV9 and TRBJ1-4): DSGVTQTPKHLITATGQRVTLRCSPRSGDLSVYWYQQSLDQGLQFLIQYYNGEERAKGNILERFSAQQFPDLHSELNLSSLELGDSALYFCASSVDGTPYEKLFFGSGTQLSVL.

V usage is TRBV5-4 and J usage is TRBJ2-5; 11 nucleotides agree with TRBD2. The CDR3 consists of 18 residues. Per the germline V gene, CDR1 is SGHNT and CDR2 is YYREEE (reference sequence). The junction had 13 bases not matched to a gene; V was cut back by 2 bases and J by 4 bases. CDR3 sequence: CASSFIGTSGFMVETQYF. CDR3 bases: TGTGCCAGCAGCTTCATCGGGACTAGCGGATTTATGGTAGAGACCCAGTACTTC.

V gene TRBV4-1 combines with J gene TRBJ2-7; D is uncertain. The V end lost 1 base, the J end lost 6 bases, and 7 bases lay between the germline ends. The CDR3 totals 12 residues. CDR1 MGHRA and CDR2 YSYEKL come from the germline V gene. CDR3 DNA sequence: TGCGCCAGCAGCCAAGTCGTTGGCGAGCAGTACTTC. Translation gives CASSQVVGEQYF.

The chain carries TRBV6-5 and TRBJ1-6, with a tentative D call TRBD1 (6 bases). V was clipped by 2 bases and J by 10 bases, with 18 bases between them. Germline V gene sequence: CDR1 MNHEY, CDR2 SVGAGI. CDR3 length: 16 amino acids. Here the CDR3 DNA reads TGTGCCAGCAGTTACATGGGAGGTGGGGGCGAATCACCCCTCCACTTT. It encodes CASSYMGGGGESPLHF.

This clone was seen a single time. The chain uses TRBV30 and TRBJ1-6, with TRBD1 identical over 8 bases. The CDR3 is made up of 15 amino acids. The ends lost 0 bases at V and 9 bases at J; junction bases unmatched: 7. Germline V gives CDR1 GTSNPN, CDR2 SVGIG (reference sequence). The CDR3 is CAWSVPGQGASPLHF. As DNA, the CDR3 is TGTGCCTGGAGTGTCCCCGGGCAGGGGGCTTCACCCCTCCACTTT.

The CDR3 DNA follows: TGTGCCAGTAGATCCCCAGGACAGGGTACCGAGCAGTACTTC. This sequence encodes CASRSPGQGTEQYF. The chain employs TRBV19 and TRBJ2-7, with 8 bases fitting TRBD1. Germline V lookup: CDR1 LNHDA, CDR2 SQIVND (reference sequence). The junction had 10 bases not matched to a gene; V was cut back by 6 bases and J by 6 bases. The CDR3 has 14 amino acids.

This chain connects TRBV10-1 to TRBJ2-7, with TRBD2 matching over 8 bases. The CDR3 consists of 14 residues. CDR1 WNHNN and CDR2 SYGVQD come from the germline V gene (reference sequence). In nucleotides, the CDR3 is TGCGCTTTACCGGGGGGGCAGGGTACCTACGAGCAGTACTTC. Protein sequence: CALPGGQGTYEQYF.

The chain recombines TRBV30 with TRBJ1-1, with D possibly matching TRBD1 (5 bases). Trimming removed 1 base from V and 13 bases from J, with 16 bases in between. The CDR3 totals 12 residues. From germline, CDR1 is GTSNPN and CDR2 SVGIG (reference sequence). Here the CDR3 reads CAWSGEGTFGFF. The CDR3 DNA reads as TGTGCCTGGAGTGGGGAAGGGACGTTCGGTTTCTTT.

The gene calls are TRBV7-2 and TRBJ2-5; perhaps TRBD2 as D (7 bases). Between the trimmed V and J ends, which lost 4 bases and 2 bases, there was a span of 23 bases. Germline loops: CDR1 SGHTA, CDR2 FQGNSA. CDR3 length: 18 residues. The CDR3 DNA sequence: TGTGCCAGCAGCTCTCCCCGGGGTTCGGGGGGCCTTCAAGAGACCCAGTACTTC. Translated: CASSSPRGSGGLQETQYF.

This clone was counted once. J is TRBJ2-5 and V is TRBV7-9; unclear D gene. Germline loops: CDR1 SEHNR, CDR2 FQNEAQ (reference sequence). CDR3 length equals 12 residues. The V gene lost 2 bases and the J gene lost 5 bases, with 6 bases spanning the gap. CDR3 region: CASSLNIETQYF. The CDR3 DNA reads as TGTGCCAGCAGCTTAAATATTGAGACCCAGTACTTC.